A single sample gave rise to the 8 T cell receptor beta chains below, sequenced in a study of T cells in tuberculosis listed by TCRdb under 2018. The library was produced with the immunoSEQ multiplex PCR assay. Imported from immuneACCESS, the table was reduced by TCRdb to in-frame sequences with V and J called. These copies leave out some clones; in studies compared against another copy, an unresolved V gene accounts for under half, and the cause of the remainder is not known. Counted in this sample were about 35,000 clones; just under 95% of them appeared once. The biggest ten clones account for 6% to 8% of the sample. Sequencing input: PBMCs. The receptors come from a donor aged 5-35 years with latent tuberculosis or without tuberculosis infection. Some clones in this sample may be carry-over from other donors' samples.

This clone was detected once. V usage is TRBV7-9 and J usage is TRBJ1-2; 7 bases agree with TRBD1. The CDR3 runs to 13 residues. J gave up 4 bases and V 4 bases, and 3 bases lay outside the gene matches. CDR1 is SEHNR, CDR2 FQNEAQ, per germline (reference sequence). CDR3: CASSYGTVYGYTF. The CDR3, as DNA: TGTGCCAGCAGCTACGGGACAGTCTATGGCTACACCTTC.

The rearrangement links TRBV7-9 to TRBJ1-1; D is undetermined. V was trimmed by 5 bases and J by 3 bases, leaving 10 bases between them. The CDR3 sequence is 13 residues long. Germline CDR1 is SEHNR and CDR2 is FQNEAQ (reference sequence). Here the CDR3 DNA reads TGTGCCAGCAGCCTTCTCAGTGACACTGAAGCTTTCTTT. Amino acid sequence: CASSLLSDTEAFF. The full variable domain, its missing parts supplied by reference TRBV7-9 and TRBJ1-1, is DTGVSQNPRHKITKRGQNVTFRCDPISEHNRLYWYRQTLGQGPEFLTYFQNEAQLEKSRLLSDRFSAERPKGSFSTLEIQRTEQGDSAMYLCASSLLSDTEAFFGQGTRLTVV.

The chain carries TRBV4-1 and TRBJ1-3; D is unresolved. The length of the CDR3 is 16 residues. The ends were cut back, 2 bases at V and 0 bases at J, with 11 bases in the middle. Looked up from germline, CDR1 is MGHRA and CDR2 is YSYEKL. The CDR3 region is CASSQLDLVSGNTIYF. CDR3 sequence (DNA): TGCGCCAGCAGCCAACTAGACCTCGTCTCTGGAAACACCATATATTTT.

The gene calls are TRBV6-5 and TRBJ1-1, with D possibly being TRBD1 (6 bases). Germline CDR1 is MNHEY and CDR2 is SVGAGI. The CDR3 contains 13 residues. V gave up 2 bases and J gave up 10 bases, with 14 bases separating them. CDR3 residues: CASSYGGKTGAFF. For the CDR3, the DNA is TGTGCCAGCAGTTACGGGGGAAAGACAGGAGCTTTCTTT.

This chain links TRBV7-9 with TRBJ2-1, with TRBD2 matching 8 bases. Germline CDR1 SEHNR, CDR2 FQNEAQ (reference sequence). Unmatched junction bases numbered 9, after V lost 4 bases and J lost 10 bases. CDR3 size: 14 residues. CDR3 in amino acids: CASSSGTSLIEQFF. The CDR3 nucleotides are TGTGCCAGCAGCTCCGGGACTAGTCTGATCGAGCAGTTCTTC.

V and J are TRBV6-6 and TRBJ1-1; 8 bases map to TRBD1. The CDR3 extends over 15 amino acids. Germline CDR1 and CDR2: MNHNY and SVGAGI (reference sequence). The junction had 12 bases not matched to a gene; V was cut back by 6 bases and J by 6 bases. The CDR3 coding sequence is TGTGCCAGCAGCGGTACAGGGGGAAGTATTGCTGAAGCTTTCTTT. Protein sequence: CASSGTGGSIAEAFF.

The chain has TRBV4-1 and TRBJ1-1, with 7 positions matching TRBD1. Unmatched junction bases numbered 6, after V lost 4 bases and J lost 1 base. CDR3 length equals 15 residues. Per the germline V gene, CDR1 is MGHRA and CDR2 is YSYEKL. This CDR3 reads CASSPIDRENTEAFF. For the CDR3, the DNA is TGCGCCAGCAGCCCTATAGACAGGGAGAACACTGAAGCTTTCTTT.

The CDR3 loop is CASSFTSGRTYNEQFF. CDR3 sequence (DNA): TGCGCCAGCAGCTTCACTAGCGGGAGGACCTACAATGAGCAGTTCTTC. The rearrangement links TRBV5-1 to TRBJ2-1; 12 positions agree with TRBD2. The CDR3 loop spans 16 amino acids. CDR1 and CDR2 (germline): SGHRS, YFSETQ. Losses at the gene ends were 2 bases for V and 2 bases for J; bases not matched to a gene: 2.